Below, 15 T cell receptor beta chains from the same sample are listed, as sequenced in a study of early T cells in non-severe SARS-CoV-2 infection. TCRdb redid the calling of the 5' RACE reads with MiXCR, one entry per CDR3 protein. Of more than 60,000 distinct CDR3 sequences listed, roughly an eighth were seen once; the top ten hold roughly 2.5%. Sequencing was performed on whole blood, taken at baseline. The receptor set was obtained from an adult who was a healthcare worker with PCR-confirmed SARS-CoV-2 infection or an uninfected control (not recorded which).

In its sample, this clonotype was seen many times. V and J are TRBV6-5 and TRBJ2-2; 7 bases map to TRBD2. CDR3 length: 14 residues. The ends lost 8 bases at V and 5 bases at J; junction bases unmatched: 8. The germline V gene encodes CDR1 MNHEY and CDR2 SVGAGI. Here the CDR3 reads CASRRASGTGELFF. The CDR3 nucleotides are TGTGCCAGCCGAAGGGCTAGCGGAACCGGGGAGCTGTTTTTT.

The chain combines TRBV21-1 with TRBJ1-1; TRBD1 is taken as the D call from the table, unchecked against the DNA. TRBV21-1 counts as a pseudogene. The CDR3 runs 12 residues. CDR3 nucleotides: TGTGCCAGCAAAGCAAGGGGGACTGAAGCTTTCTTT. Translation gives CASKARGTEAFF.

The V and J genes are TRBV11-2 and TRBJ2-3; the D is unclear. V was clipped by 5 bases and J by 4 bases, with 10 bases between them. The CDR3 loop spans 13 amino acids. Germline lookup yields CDR1 SGHAT and CDR2 FQNNGV. The CDR3: CASSPGRSDTQYF. DNA for the CDR3: TGTGCCAGCAGCCCCGGCCGATCAGATACGCAGTATTTT.

This clonotype came up many times. J is TRBJ1-4 and V is TRBV6-5; D is perhaps TRBD1 (5 bases). Germline CDR1 MNHEY, CDR2 SVGAGI. CDR3 length: 14 residues. The V end lost 3 bases, the J end lost 8 bases, and 13 bases lay between the germline ends. The CDR3 nucleotides read TGTGCCAGCAGTTATGACTGGTCAGGGGAAAAACTGTTTTTT. Its translation: CASSYDWSGEKLFF.

This clonotype was counted many times. The chain links TRBV3-1 to TRBJ2-7; weak D call: TRBD2 (5 bases). V lost 2 bases and J 2 bases, leaving 7 bases between the germline ends. The CDR3 contains 13 residues. The germline CDR1 and CDR2 sequences are LGHDT and YNNKEL (reference sequence). The DNA for the CDR3 is TGTGCCAGCAGCCAACGGACTCCCTACGAGCAGTACTTC. This translates into CASSQRTPYEQYF.

This rearrangement joins TRBV3-1 to TRBJ2-1; TRBD2 aligns across 7 bases. CDR3 length equals 14 residues. The trim removed 6 bases at V and 2 bases at J, leaving 4 bases unmatched. Germline V gene lookup returns CDR1 LGHDT and CDR2 YNNKEL (reference sequence). CDR3: CASRRSGAYNEQFF. CDR3 DNA sequence: TGTGCCAGCAGACGAAGCGGGGCCTACAATGAGCAGTTCTTC.

The chain employs TRBV5-3 and TRBJ1-1; TRBD1 agrees at 8 bases. TRBV5-3 is classed as an ORF, of uncertain function. J gave up 3 bases and V 2 bases, and 6 bases lay outside the gene matches. This CDR3 contains 15 residues. CDR3 DNA sequence: TGTGCCAGAAGCTTACTCAGGGGGCACGACACTGAAGCTTTCTTT. Amino acid sequence: CARSLLRGHDTEAFF.

The chain links TRBV7-8 to TRBJ1-4; D is ambiguous. The CDR3 has 15 residues. Per germline, CDR1 SGHVS and CDR2 FQNEAQ. The V and J ends lost 3 bases and 7 bases respectively, with 15 bases between them. DNA of the CDR3: TGTGCCAGCAGCTTTATAAGGGATCGGGTTGAAAAACTGTTTTTT. Its protein is CASSFIRDRVEKLFF.

This chain connects TRBV20-1 to TRBJ2-3, with TRBD2 matching over 11 bases. The CDR3 extends over 16 amino acids. From germline, CDR1 is DFQATT and CDR2 SNEGSKA (reference sequence). After removal of 6 bases from V and 4 bases from J, the junction contained 12 bases not matched to a gene. This chain's CDR3 is CSAPLSLAGDSDTQYF. CDR3 nucleotides: TGCAGTGCCCCGCTGTCACTAGCGGGGGATTCAGATACGCAGTATTTT.

This clonotype was seen a few times. Given the absence of the conserved phenylalanine or tryptophan at the CDR3 end, a read error is likely. No DNA is shown, since the ends of the CDR3 on it are uncertain; the CDR3 is the one TCRdb lists. J is TRBJ2-7 and V is TRBV7-9; the D call TRBD1 from the table was never checked on the DNA. Looked up from germline, CDR1 is SEHNR and CDR2 is FQNEAQ (reference sequence). The CDR3 numbers 11 amino acids, ends counted. CDR3 sequence: CASSLRARERS.

The sample holds many counts of this clonotype. V and J are TRBV4-2 and TRBJ1-3; 7 bases agree with TRBD1. Trimming at V came to 1 base and at J to 8 bases, leaving 5 bases not matched to a gene. Per the germline V gene, CDR1 is LGHNA and CDR2 is YNFKEQ. This CDR3 region has 14 residues. Written as DNA, the CDR3 is TGTGCCAGCAGCCAAGGATCTCAGGGGGACACCATATATTTT. It translates to CASSQGSQGDTIYF.

This clonotype has just one count. The chain uses TRBV5-4 and TRBJ2-7, with D possibly matching TRBD1 (5 bases). Trimming removed 10 bases at V and 1 base at J, with 18 bases between. The CDR3 spans 14 residues. Germline CDR1 and CDR2: SGHNT and YYREEE (reference sequence). The CDR3 DNA is TGTGCCTTCATGGGGCAGGGAACATCCTACGAGCAGTACTTC. It encodes CAFMGQGTSYEQYF.

Many counts were recorded for this clonotype. The rearrangement joins TRBV20-1 to TRBJ2-5, with D tentatively TRBD2 (5 bases). From germline, CDR1 is DFQATT and CDR2 SNEGSKA (reference sequence). Trimming removed 3 bases at V and 3 bases at J, with 8 bases between. The CDR3 is 12 residues long. The CDR3 sequence: CSASPGEETQYF. The CDR3 DNA reads as TGCAGTGCTAGTCCCGGGGAAGAGACCCAGTACTTC.

This clonotype was counted at least ten times. V is TRBV4-3 and J is TRBJ2-3; no definite D call. The CDR3 is made up of 15 amino acids. V gave up 0 bases and J gave up 6 bases, with 13 bases separating them. CDR1 is LGHNA and CDR2 is YSLEER in the germline V gene. The CDR3 is CASSQESWVGDTQYF. CDR3 DNA sequence: TGCGCCAGCAGCCAAGAGAGTTGGGTCGGCGATACGCAGTATTTT.

V gene TRBV11-2 combines with J gene TRBJ2-7, with 7 positions matching TRBD1. The CDR3 extends over 20 amino acids. Germline CDR1 reads SGHAT; CDR2 reads FQNNGV. After removal of 1 base from V and 0 bases from J, the junction contained 18 bases not matched to a gene. Here the CDR3 reads CASSLVRSTGRQGNSYEQYF. In nucleotides, the CDR3 is TGTGCCAGCAGCTTAGTTAGATCGACGGGCAGACAGGGCAACTCCTACGAGCAGTACTTC.